This TCR beta chain was obtained from a study of shared clonotypes between healthy human individuals (dated by TCRdb to about 2020). Background on the whole study: A couple of women and a few men aged 18 to 49 years were included in the cohort. For each donor, CD4 naive and CD4 memory were each run on three plates, CD8 naive on two plates, and CD8 memory on one plate. Different laboratories and diverse techniques were used to prepare libraries and sequence TCR repertoires, to increase sequencing depth and limit assay-specific biases. Per donor, leukapheresis produced somewhere between about 0.9 and 9.5 billion PBMCs. To estimate repertoire size and how much clonotype sharing occurs between individuals, the study deeply sequenced the blood TCR repertoires of roughly 5 healthy adults. Overall study results and their limits: Because the study included a small number of donors, the genetic and exposure-history diversity represented was limited. Rarefaction of sorted-subset datasets indicated incomplete sequencing despite the large sequencing depth. Larger estimated clonotype richness was generally found for naive subsets than for memory subsets. Sampling was restricted to blood, and TCR repertoires in tissue are likely to differ from TCR repertoires in blood. Pairwise subsampling indicated that sequencing depth was expected to affect the degree of clonotype sharing among donors. Higher generation probabilities were observed for clonotypes shared by all four sorted-subset donors than for non-shared clonotypes. Across four donors, 4.5% to 6.5% of naive CD4, roughly 3.5% of naive CD8, about 2% of memory CD4, and approximately 0.42% of memory CD8 clonotypes were shared.

As regards this clone: Its recognized antigen is unknown. No base quality information exists; no much larger clone differs at one position.

CDR1 and CDR2, looked up from the germline V gene (reference sequence), are SEHNR and FQNEAQ. CDR3 length: 12 amino acids, cysteine to phenylalanine. The sequence is cut down to CDR3 DNA, 36 bases in frame from base 1. V drops 3 bases and J drops 6 bases, leaving 9 bases in between. Using the deep immunoSEQ assay, multiplex PCR amplified TCR CDR3 regions from genomic DNA. For each cell subset, the extracted genomic DNA was distributed evenly across all wells of several immunoSEQ 96-well plates, and each plate served as one replicate. For sorted subsets, approximately 190 ng genomic DNA, equal to 30,000 to 35,000 T cell genomes, was loaded into each replicate PCR. Purified libraries were quantified with a Qubit 3.0 fluorometer, sized on a Bioanalyzer 2100, and re-quantified with the KAPA Library Quantification kit. Each immunoSEQ 96-well plate was sequenced on its own single-read 150-cycle Illumina NextSeq 550 flow cell. For the original study's pipeline: The immunoSEQ output contained only junctional sequences without quality scores, so filtering could not match that applied to full-length reads. To assign V/J genes and CDR3, sequences were annotated using PyIR, a Python wrapper for IgBLAST v1.9, with IMGT germline references. Reads were removed for weak V/J assignments (E-value above 1e-6), missing CDR3, stop codons, out-of-frame junctions, or ambiguous translated residues. V3J clonotypes were defined as sequences sharing an identical inferred V gene, J gene, and CDR3 amino acid sequence. To compute the percentage overlap between repertoires, the number of shared unique clonotypes was divided by the size of the smaller repertoire. Repertoire richness was assessed with RTK rarefaction, the Chao1 estimator, and Recon v2.1 estimates of unobserved clonotypes. OLGA was used to compute generation probabilities for all TCRbeta clonotypes that the gDNA method yielded from a handful of donors. This is the immuneACCESS table as TCRdb keeps it, with only in-frame sequences that have V and J called. A part of the clones is gone; compared with another copy, unresolved V genes explain less than half, and the rest is unexplained. The V and J calls and clone size were taken over from that table, and D and trimming were inferred from the DNA. The sample includes over 2 million clones, with approximately 95% observed a single time. 1.1% of the sample belongs to the ten largest clones.

CD8 naive samples were obtained by positive selection for CCR7 among CD45RO-negative cells, yielding a CD45RA+CCR7+ population from which TemRA cells were excluded. Healthy HIV-negative adults with no recently reported acute infections or vaccinations were included as donors. Every donor was a Caucasian adult residing in Nashville, Tennessee, USA. Blood was collected by leukapheresis, and PBMCs were isolated by Ficoll-Histopaque density gradient centrifugation and then cryopreserved in liquid nitrogen vapor phase. Analytical flow cytometry was used to check the purity and quantity of every magnetically sorted T cell population. Genomic DNA was isolated from every sorted fraction and measured by UV absorbance on a Nanodrop 2000c.

The TCR originated in a man younger than 35 in good health. The sequenced material came from naive CD8+ T cells sorted from blood. The intended sense of this specimen's cell subset or site label: CD45RA+CCR7+. The rearranged chain carries TRBV7-9 and TRBJ2-7, with no confident D gene call. The CDR3 has the sequence CASSFDGSEQYF. The sequenced DNA is TGTGCCAGCAGCTTCGACGGATCCGAGCAGTACTTC. The CDR3 plus the reference TRBV7-9 and TRBJ2-7 genes for the other parts give the full variable domain: DTGVSQNPRHKITKRGQNVTFRCDPISEHNRLYWYRQTLGQGPEFLTYFQNEAQLEKSRLLSDRFSAERPKGSFSTLEIQRTEQGDSAMYLCASSFDGSEQYFGPGTRLTVT.